These T cell receptor beta chains were read from a single sample in a study of CD8 T cells in Susac syndrome. TCRdb ran MiXCR on the immunoSEQ multiplex PCR reads and lists one entry per CDR3 protein. This repertoire shows about 120,000 distinct CDR3 sequences, around 92% found once; its top ten account for around 0.085%. Sequencing was carried out using CD4+ T cells from PBMCs. These receptors all come from a human donor with multiple sclerosis. CDR3s include the opening cysteine and the closing phenylalanine or tryptophan. A D gene is named only where the DNA matches it firmly. The size of a clone is reported for some rows only, either as once, few or many, or as a class for expanded clones.

V gene	D gene	clone size	J gene	CDR3 protein	CDR3 DNA
TRBV12-3/TRBV12-4	.	once	TRBJ2-3	CASTRSTDTQYF	TGTGCCAGCACCCGAAGCACAGATACGCAGTATTTT
TRBV28	.	.	TRBJ1-2	CASSLSSGVGYTF	TGTGCCAGCAGTTTATCTAGCGGGGTTGGCTACACCTTC
TRBV11-2	.	.	TRBJ2-5	CASSLGPPETQYF	TGTGCCAGCAGCTTAGGGCCCCCGGAGACCCAGTACTTC
TRBV3-1	.	.	TRBJ2-7	CASSQVGEQYF	TGTGCCAGCAGCCAAGTGGGTGAGCAGTACTTC
TRBV4-1	.	.	TRBJ1-2	CASSPLLGDGYTF	TGCGCCAGCAGCCCGCTCCTTGGGGATGGCTACACCTTC
TRBV7-9	.	.	TRBJ1-2	CASSTGGGYTF	TGTGCCAGCAGCACGGGTGGCGGCTACACCTTC
TRBV29-1	TRBD1	.	TRBJ2-5	CSPGTVQETQYF	TGCAGCCCCGGGACAGTTCAAGAGACCCAGTACTTC
TRBV27	.	.	TRBJ2-2	CASSPFGLLTGELFF	TGTGCCAGCAGTCCTTTCGGACTGTTGACCGGGGAGCTGTTTTTT
TRBV29-1	.	.	TRBJ1-2	CSVARGGNYGYTF	TGCAGCGTTGCCCGGGGCGGGAACTATGGCTACACCTTC
TRBV18	TRBD1	.	TRBJ1-2	CASSPPGTGSGYGYTF	TGTGCCAGCTCACCACCGGGGACAGGGAGCGGCTATGGCTACACCTTC
TRBV27	.	.	TRBJ1-2	CASSPDIRGGYTF	TGTGCCAGCAGTCCTGACATCAGGGGTGGCTACACCTTC
TRBV13	TRBD1	.	TRBJ1-6	CASSRRTGGSYNSPLHF	TGTGCCAGCAGCCGTCGGACAGGGGGCTCCTATAATTCACCCCTCCACTTT
TRBV4-2	TRBD1	.	TRBJ1-1	CASSQTGSYTEAFF	TGTGCCAGCAGCCAGACAGGGTCGTACACTGAAGCTTTCTTT
TRBV4-1	TRBD2	.	TRBJ2-5	CASSPGTSDLETQYF	TGCGCCAGCAGCCCCGGGACTAGCGATTTGGAGACCCAGTACTTC
TRBV6-2/TRBV6-3	.	once	TRBJ2-7	CASSYSITEQYF	TGTGCCAGCAGTTACTCGATCACGGAGCAGTACTTC
TRBV7-7	.	.	TRBJ2-7	CASSLAGLGSEQYF	TGTGCTAGCAGCTTAGCAGGCCTAGGAAGTGAGCAGTACTTC
TRBV19	.	once	TRBJ1-5	CASRYMGEPQHF	TGTGCCAGTAGGTATATGGGCGAGCCCCAGCATTTT
TRBV29-1	.	.	TRBJ1-2	CSVERDYGYTF	TGCAGCGTTGAGAGGGACTATGGCTACACCTTC
TRBV5-1	.	.	TRBJ2-7	CASSLAPGLQEQYF	TGCGCCAGCAGCTTGGCCCCGGGACTGCAAGAGCAGTACTTC
TRBV19	.	.	TRBJ1-1	CASSIEVNRYTEAFF	TGTGCCAGTAGTATAGAAGTAAATAGGTACACTGAAGCTTTCTTT
TRBV29-1	TRBD1	.	TRBJ2-1	CSVDRTGGYNEQFF	TGCAGCGTTGATCGGACAGGGGGCTACAATGAGCAGTTCTTC
TRBV6-2/TRBV6-3	TRBD1	once	TRBJ2-7	CARPDRGWDEQYF	TGTGCCAGACCGGACAGGGGTTGGGACGAGCAGTACTTC
TRBV24-1	.	.	TRBJ1-1	CATSKGANTEAFF	TGTGCCACCAGTAAAGGGGCGAACACTGAAGCTTTCTTT
TRBV30	TRBD1	once	TRBJ1-2	CAWSRGGQGARGYGYTF	TGTGCCTGGAGCCGAGGAGGACAGGGGGCGCGCGGCTATGGCTACACCTTC
TRBV7-2	.	.	TRBJ2-3	CASTSRRGAGTDTQYF	TGTGCCAGCACATCTCGCCGGGGGGCAGGCACAGATACGCAGTATTTT
TRBV30	.	once	TRBJ1-4	CAWTAGTRGEKLFF	TGTGCCTGGACTGCCGGGACGAGGGGTGAAAAACTGTTTTTT
TRBV6-2/TRBV6-3	.	.	TRBJ1-2	CASSRTEYGYTF	TGTGCCAGCAGTAGGACAGAGTATGGCTACACCTTC
TRBV20-1	.	.	TRBJ2-7	CSAWGSYEQYF	TGCAGTGCCTGGGGCTCCTACGAGCAGTACTTC
TRBV23-1	TRBD1	once	TRBJ1-2	CASGTGDGYTF	TGCGCCAGCGGGACAGGGGATGGCTACACCTTC
TRBV7-9	TRBD2	.	TRBJ2-1	CASSLRAGGSPSYNEQFF	TGTGCCAGCAGCTTACGAGCGGGGGGCTCCCCCTCCTACAATGAGCAGTTCTTC
TRBV15	.	.	TRBJ2-3	CATSSPPRYTQYF	TGTGCCACCAGCAGTCCGCCACGATATACGCAGTATTTT
TRBV2	.	.	TRBJ2-4	CASKLREAKNIQYF	TGTGCCAGCAAGCTCCGGGAGGCCAAAAACATTCAGTACTTC
TRBV6-1	.	.	TRBJ1-2	CASSEGPYGYTF	TGTGCCAGCAGTGAAGGCCCCTATGGCTACACCTTC
TRBV6-2/TRBV6-3	.	.	TRBJ1-1	CASSYGRQNTEAFF	TGTGCCAGCAGTTACGGTAGACAGAACACTGAAGCTTTCTTT
TRBV5-1	.	.	TRBJ1-2	CASSSAQGSLGGYTF	TGCGCCAGCAGCTCAGCCCAGGGTTCCCTCGGTGGCTACACCTTC
TRBV29-1	.	.	TRBJ2-7	CSVSYNSRSYEQYF	TGCAGCGTTTCTTACAACAGCCGCTCCTACGAGCAGTACTTC
TRBV6-1	.	.	TRBJ1-1	CASTYRRGRSGTEAFF	TGTGCCAGCACCTATAGAAGGGGACGAAGTGGGACTGAAGCTTTCTTT
TRBV4-2	TRBD2	.	TRBJ2-5	CASSRTSGEETQYF	TGTGCCAGCAGCCGGACTAGCGGGGAAGAGACCCAGTACTTC
TRBV6-2/TRBV6-3	.	.	TRBJ2-1	CASSLLAPVYNEQFF	TGTGCCAGCAGTCTTCTAGCGCCCGTCTACAATGAGCAGTTCTTC
TRBV5-1	.	.	TRBJ2-5	CASSTRGVEETQYF	TGCGCCAGCAGCACCAGGGGTGTCGAGGAGACCCAGTACTTC
TRBV7-2	.	.	TRBJ1-2	CASSLSGVSRGYTF	TGTGCCAGCAGCCTTAGTGGGGTATCGCGCGGCTACACCTTC
TRBV7-9	.	few	TRBJ1-1	CASSSSEGTEAFF	TGTGCCAGCAGCTCCTCCGAGGGGACTGAAGCTTTCTTT
TRBV20-1	.	.	TRBJ1-4	CSAWGGLGEKLFF	TGCAGTGCTTGGGGGGGCTTGGGTGAAAAACTGTTTTTT
TRBV9	.	.	TRBJ1-2	CASSVGWTF	TGTGCCAGCAGCGTAGGCTGGACCTTC
TRBV12-3/TRBV12-4	.	.	TRBJ2-4	CASSLGINIQYF	TGTGCCAGTTCGTTGGGGATAAACATTCAGTACTTC
TRBV7-3	.	.	TRBJ2-2	CASSAAAGELFF	TGTGCCAGCAGCGCCGCGGCCGGGGAGCTGTTTTTT
TRBV30	.	.	TRBJ2-7	CAWRTGGILAEQYF	TGTGCCTGGAGGACAGGAGGGATCCTCGCCGAGCAGTACTTC
TRBV20-1	TRBD2	once	TRBJ2-1	CSAPASGGNEQFF	TGCAGTGCTCCGGCCAGCGGGGGTAATGAGCAGTTCTTC
TRBV23-1	.	.	TRBJ1-6	CASSPPPGSEGIYRNSPLHF	TGCGCCAGCAGTCCGCCCCCGGGATCCGAAGGTATCTATCGGAATTCACCCCTCCACTTT
TRBV5-1	.	few	TRBJ2-2	CASSLVGTNTGELFF	TGCGCCAGCAGCTTGGTTGGAACGAACACCGGGGAGCTGTTTTTT
TRBV7-2	.	.	TRBJ2-2	CASSYREAFTGELFF	TGTGCCAGCAGCTACCGCGAGGCTTTCACCGGGGAGCTGTTTTTT
TRBV6-5	.	.	TRBJ1-2	CASSYSSRNGGYTF	TGTGCCAGCAGTTACTCGAGCCGGAACGGAGGCTACACCTTC
TRBV7-2	.	few	TRBJ1-5	CASSLSGGTSDQPQHF	TGTGCCAGCAGCTTATCGGGTGGGACTTCCGATCAGCCCCAGCATTTT
TRBV27	.	.	TRBJ1-4	CASSLSGGGYEKLFF	TGTGCCAGCAGTTTATCAGGGGGAGGGTATGAAAAACTGTTTTTT
TRBV11-2	.	.	TRBJ2-3	CASSLGLAADTQYF	TGTGCCAGCAGCTTAGGCCTAGCCGCAGATACGCAGTATTTT